Listed below are T cell receptor beta chains from one sample, sequenced in a study of shared clonotypes between healthy human individuals. Method: immunoSEQ multiplex PCR; TCRdb's copy keeps in-frame clones and lacks some. This sample carries over a million clones, approximately 80% of them seen once, and the ten largest clones take 0.52%. Sequencing was carried out using memory CD4+ T cells from PBMCs. These receptors all come from a man younger than 30 in good health. Some clones in this sample may be carry-over from other donors' samples. Each CDR3 is given with its conserved first and last residue. A D gene is named only where the DNA matches it firmly. The listing skips clone size in some rows; elsewhere it reads once, few, many or a size class.

d_call | j_call | v_call | clone_size | cdr3_aa | cdr3_nt
- | TRBJ2-7 | TRBV28 | - | CASSSGQIYEQYF | TGTGCCAGCAGTTCGGGACAAATCTACGAGCAGTACTTC
- | TRBJ1-2 | TRBV15 | - | CATSRATLRDYGYTF | TGTGCCACCAGCAGGGCTACGCTCAGGGACTATGGCTACACCTTC
- | TRBJ2-1 | TRBV7-9 | - | CASSFSHNEQFF | TGTGCCAGCAGCTTCTCCCACAATGAGCAGTTCTTC
- | TRBJ2-7 | TRBV5-1 | - | CASSLGSAGSYEQYF | TGCGCCAGCAGCTTGGGCTCGGCAGGTTCCTACGAGCAGTACTTC
TRBD1 | TRBJ1-4 | TRBV5-6 | - | CASTWGGGVNEKLFF | TGTGCCAGCACCTGGGGAGGGGGCGTTAACGAAAAACTGTTTTTT
- | TRBJ2-7 | TRBV5-6 | few | CASSRPGRSSYEQYF | TGTGCCAGCAGCCGGCCGGGACGGAGCTCCTACGAGCAGTACTTC
- | TRBJ2-5 | TRBV9 | - | CASSPRLLETQYF | TGTGCCAGCAGCCCCCGACTATTAGAGACCCAGTACTTC
- | TRBJ1-3 | TRBV7-3 | - | CASSLNSGNTIYF | TGTGCCAGCAGCTTAAATTCTGGAAACACCATATATTTT
- | TRBJ1-1 | TRBV28 | - | CASSSIRDTNTEAFF | TGTGCCAGCAGTTCAATCCGGGACACTAACACTGAAGCTTTCTTT
- | TRBJ2-5 | TRBV7-2 | - | CASSLLVGGLETQYF | TGTGCCAGCAGCTTACTGGTCGGGGGCCTGGAGACCCAGTACTTC
- | TRBJ1-5 | TRBV30 | - | CAWSDYRDQPQHF | TGTGCCTGGAGCGACTACAGGGATCAGCCCCAGCATTTT
- | TRBJ1-1 | TRBV29-1 | - | CSGKRQGYTEAFF | TGCAGCGGGAAAAGGCAGGGATACACTGAAGCTTTCTTT
- | TRBJ2-3 | TRBV5-3 | - | CARSGMGRQGGTDTQYF | TGTGCCAGAAGCGGAATGGGCAGACAGGGAGGTACAGATACGCAGTATTTT
TRBD1 | TRBJ1-5 | TRBV6-6 | - | CATMAGGHQPQHF | TGTGCCACGATGGCAGGGGGCCATCAGCCCCAGCATTTT
- | TRBJ1-5 | TRBV6-1 | once | CASSEQVSRGNQPQHF | TGTGCCAGCAGTGAACAAGTAAGCAGGGGCAATCAGCCCCAGCATTTT
- | TRBJ1-4 | TRBV27 | - | CASSWIGMVANEKLFF | TGTGCCAGCAGTTGGATCGGGATGGTGGCTAATGAAAAACTGTTTTTT
- | TRBJ2-2 | TRBV27 | - | CASSLRVDGELFF | TGTGCCAGCAGTTTGCGGGTCGACGGGGAGCTGTTTTTT
TRBD2 | TRBJ2-1 | TRBV25-1 | - | CASSDPSGSSYNEQFF | TGTGCCAGCAGTGATCCTAGCGGGAGTTCCTACAATGAGCAGTTCTTC
- | TRBJ1-1 | TRBV6-5 | few | CASSQGASNTEAFF | TGTGCCAGCAGTCAAGGGGCTTCGAACACTGAAGCTTTCTTT
- | TRBJ1-2 | TRBV7-3 | - | CASSSSGIYGYTF | TGTGCCAGCAGCTCCTCAGGGATTTATGGCTACACCTTC
- | TRBJ1-3 | TRBV5-5 | few | CASNPSVGSSGNTIYF | TGTGCCAGCAATCCGAGTGTCGGGTCCTCTGGAAACACCATATATTTT
TRBD2 | TRBJ2-1 | TRBV18 | - | CASSPGLAGSYNEQFF | TGTGCCAGCTCACCAGGCCTAGCGGGCTCCTACAATGAGCAGTTCTTC
TRBD1 | TRBJ1-5 | TRBV4-1 | - | CASSQAGGLQPQHF | TGCGCCAGCAGCCAAGCAGGGGGCCTGCAGCCCCAGCATTTT
TRBD2 | TRBJ2-3 | TRBV19 | - | CASSIRTSSTGSDTQYF | TGTGCCAGTAGTATCCGGACTAGCTCCACCGGGTCAGATACGCAGTATTTT
- | TRBJ2-1 | TRBV7-9 | few | CASSTRTYEPQFF | TGTGCCAGCAGCACGAGGACGTATGAACCGCAGTTCTTC
TRBD2 | TRBJ2-1 | TRBV25-1 | - | CASSGDPGLAGGEQFF | TGTGCCAGCAGTGGGGATCCGGGACTAGCGGGAGGTGAGCAGTTCTTC
- | TRBJ1-1 | TRBV10-2 | - | CASTKDNTEAFF | TGCGCCAGCACGAAGGACAACACTGAAGCTTTCTTT
- | TRBJ2-7 | TRBV7-3 | - | CASSPPPGGGEQYF | TGTGCCAGCAGCCCACCCCCAGGGGGGGGCGAGCAGTACTTC
TRBD1 | TRBJ2-7 | TRBV7-2 | - | CASSKNRDSLYEQYF | TGTGCCAGCAGCAAAAACCGGGACAGTCTCTACGAGCAGTACTTC
- | TRBJ2-7 | TRBV28 | once | CASSAPTGRGTYEQYF | TGTGCCAGCAGTGCCCCCACAGGGAGGGGGACCTACGAGCAGTACTTC
TRBD2 | TRBJ2-7 | TRBV4-3 | - | CASSLNSGRAGEQYF | TGCGCCAGCAGCCTTAATAGCGGGAGGGCGGGGGAGCAGTACTTC
TRBD2 | TRBJ2-2 | TRBV7-3 | - | CASSLVPPAGPYNTGELFF | TGTGCCAGCAGTCTCGTCCCCCCAGCGGGGCCTTATAACACCGGGGAGCTGTTTTTT
- | TRBJ2-1 | TRBV2 | - | CASKENRNNEQFF | TGTGCCAGCAAGGAAAACCGGAACAATGAGCAGTTCTTC
- | TRBJ1-2 | TRBV6-6 | once | CASSDRGEGYGYTF | TGTGCCAGCTCCGACCGGGGGGAGGGCTATGGCTACACCTTC
TRBD1 | TRBJ2-1 | TRBV10-2 | - | CASIPGQGIWEQFF | TGCGCCAGCATCCCGGGACAGGGGATCTGGGAGCAGTTCTTC
TRBD1 | TRBJ1-1 | TRBV29-1 | many | CSVSMGQGMNTEAFF | TGCAGCGTTTCCATGGGACAGGGGATGAACACTGAAGCTTTCTTT
- | TRBJ2-1 | TRBV2 | once | CASSVQGRYNEQFF | TGTGCCAGCAGTGTTCAGGGGAGGTACAATGAGCAGTTCTTC
- | TRBJ2-7 | TRBV5-1 | - | CASRSGTGSYEQYF | TGCGCCAGCAGGTCCGGGACTGGCTCCTACGAGCAGTACTTC
- | TRBJ1-1 | TRBV28 | - | CASSPGGANTEAFF | TGTGCCAGCAGTCCCGGGGGGGCGAACACTGAAGCTTTCTTT
TRBD1 | TRBJ2-1 | TRBV28 | - | CASFSRGHEQFF | TGTGCCAGCTTTAGCAGGGGGCATGAGCAGTTCTTC
- | TRBJ2-3 | TRBV6-1 | - | CATTVDTHTDTQYF | TGTGCCACGACTGTGGACACTCACACAGATACGCAGTATTTT
- | TRBJ2-5 | TRBV5-1 | once | CASSLEIGGETQYF | TGCGCCAGCAGCTTGGAGATAGGGGGAGAGACCCAGTACTTC
- | TRBJ2-2 | TRBV19 | many | CASKRQSNTGELFF | TGTGCCAGCAAAAGGCAGAGCAACACCGGGGAGCTGTTTTTT
TRBD1 | TRBJ2-7 | TRBV6-1 | - | CASSVHRGPSYEQYF | TGTGCCAGCAGTGTCCACAGGGGGCCCTCCTACGAGCAGTACTTC
- | TRBJ2-2 | TRBV5-1 | - | CASSPGGPRRTGELFF | TGCGCCAGCAGCCCCGGAGGTCCTAGGCGGACCGGGGAGCTGTTTTTT
- | TRBJ1-2 | TRBV10-3 | - | CAISSRGEANYGYTF | TGTGCCATCAGTAGCCGGGGGGAAGCAAACTATGGCTACACCTTC
TRBD2 | TRBJ2-1 | TRBV10-1 | - | CASRPAGGDEQFF | TGCGCCAGCAGGCCAGCGGGAGGGGATGAGCAGTTCTTC
- | TRBJ2-7 | TRBV29-1 | once | CSATGNTYEQYF | TGCAGCGCGACGGGTAATACCTACGAGCAGTACTTC
- | TRBJ1-1 | TRBV2 | few | CASSPHSEDAFF | TGTGCCAGCAGTCCCCACAGCGAGGACGCTTTCTTT
- | TRBJ2-2 | TRBV5-1 | - | CASSPDRFNRELFF | TGCGCCAGCAGCCCCGACCGTTTTAATCGGGAGCTGTTTTTT
- | TRBJ1-6 | TRBV28 | - | CASSSTMYNSPLHF | TGTGCCAGCAGTTCTACAATGTATAATTCACCCCTCCACTTT
TRBD1 | TRBJ1-4 | TRBV7-9 | few | CASSLGGTAREKLFF | TGTGCCAGCAGCTTAGGCGGGACAGCCAGGGAAAAACTGTTTTTT
- | TRBJ1-2 | TRBV28 | - | CASSLAGVYGYTF | TGTGCCAGCAGTCTGGCAGGGGTCTATGGCTACACCTTC
- | TRBJ2-3 | TRBV5-1 | - | CASSLDRPSTDTQYF | TGCGCCAGCAGCTTGGACAGGCCTAGCACAGATACGCAGTATTTT
- | TRBJ1-3 | TRBV5-1 | - | CASSLEGSNTIYF | TGCGCCAGCAGCTTGGAAGGGAGCAACACCATATATTTT